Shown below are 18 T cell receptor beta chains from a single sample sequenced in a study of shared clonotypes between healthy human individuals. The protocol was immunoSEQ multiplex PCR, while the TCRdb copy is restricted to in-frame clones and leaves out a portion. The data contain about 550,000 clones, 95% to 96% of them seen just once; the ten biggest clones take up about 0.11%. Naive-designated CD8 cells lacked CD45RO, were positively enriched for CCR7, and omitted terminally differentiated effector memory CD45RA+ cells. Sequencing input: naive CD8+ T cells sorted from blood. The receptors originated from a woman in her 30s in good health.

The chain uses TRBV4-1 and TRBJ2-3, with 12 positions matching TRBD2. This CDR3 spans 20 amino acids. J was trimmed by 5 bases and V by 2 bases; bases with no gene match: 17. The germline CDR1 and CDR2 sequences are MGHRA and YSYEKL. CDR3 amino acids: CASSQPPFLAGGREEDTQYF. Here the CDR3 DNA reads TGCGCCAGCAGCCAACCCCCGTTTCTAGCGGGAGGGCGCGAGGAAGATACGCAGTATTTT.

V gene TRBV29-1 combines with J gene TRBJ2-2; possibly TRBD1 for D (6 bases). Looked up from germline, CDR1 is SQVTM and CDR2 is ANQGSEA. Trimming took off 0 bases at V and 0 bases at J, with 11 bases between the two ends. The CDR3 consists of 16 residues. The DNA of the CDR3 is TGCAGCGTTGAAGAGCAGGACAGAGCGAACACCGGGGAGCTGTTTTTT. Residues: CSVEEQDRANTGELFF.

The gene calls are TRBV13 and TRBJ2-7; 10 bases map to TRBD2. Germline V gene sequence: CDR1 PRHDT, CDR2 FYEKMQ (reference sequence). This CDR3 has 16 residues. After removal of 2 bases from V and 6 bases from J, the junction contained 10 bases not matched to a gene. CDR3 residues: CASSLLAGAQQPEQYF. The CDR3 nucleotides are TGTGCCAGCAGCTTACTAGCGGGAGCCCAACAACCCGAGCAGTACTTC.

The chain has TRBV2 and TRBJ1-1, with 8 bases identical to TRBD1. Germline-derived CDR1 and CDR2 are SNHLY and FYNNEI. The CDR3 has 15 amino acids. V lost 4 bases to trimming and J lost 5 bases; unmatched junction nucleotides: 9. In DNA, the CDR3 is TGTGCCAGCAGTGTATGTCAGGGGGCTGGTACTGAAGCTTTCTTT. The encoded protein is CASSVCQGAGTEAFF.

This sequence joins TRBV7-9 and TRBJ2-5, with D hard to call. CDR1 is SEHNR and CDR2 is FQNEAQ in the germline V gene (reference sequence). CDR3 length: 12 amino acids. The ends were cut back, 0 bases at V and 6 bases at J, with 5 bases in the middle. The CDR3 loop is CASSLAGQTQYF. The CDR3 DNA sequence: TGTGCCAGCAGCTTAGCGGGTCAGACCCAGTACTTC.

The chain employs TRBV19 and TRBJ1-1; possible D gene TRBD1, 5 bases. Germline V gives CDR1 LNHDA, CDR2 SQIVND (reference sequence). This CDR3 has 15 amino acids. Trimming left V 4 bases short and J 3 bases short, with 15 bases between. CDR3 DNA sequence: TGTGCCAGTAGTAGAACTGCGGGGGGGGACACTGAAGCTTTCTTT. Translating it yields CASSRTAGGDTEAFF.

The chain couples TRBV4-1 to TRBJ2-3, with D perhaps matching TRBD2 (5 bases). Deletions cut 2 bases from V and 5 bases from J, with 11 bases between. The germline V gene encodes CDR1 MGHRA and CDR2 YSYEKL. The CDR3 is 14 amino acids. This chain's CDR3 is CASSQPGEGDTQYF. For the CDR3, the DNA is TGCGCCAGCAGCCAACCCGGCGAGGGAGATACGCAGTATTTT.

The CDR3 region has the DNA TGTGCCAGTAATCCTGTAGCGAATATCAAAGTCGGCACAGATACGCAGTATTTT. Its protein is CASNPVANIKVGTDTQYF. The gene calls are TRBV19 and TRBJ2-3, with D maybe TRBD2 (5 bases). Trimming shortened V by 7 bases and J by 1 base, and 24 bases separated the two germline ends. The CDR3 totals 18 residues. The germline gives CDR1 LNHDA, CDR2 SQIVND (reference sequence).

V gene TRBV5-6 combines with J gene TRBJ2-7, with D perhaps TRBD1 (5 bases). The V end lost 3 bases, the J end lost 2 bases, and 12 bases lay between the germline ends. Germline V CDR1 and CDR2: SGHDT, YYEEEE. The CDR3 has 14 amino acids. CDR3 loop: CASSSRVLAYEQYF. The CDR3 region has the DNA TGTGCCAGCAGCTCCAGGGTGTTGGCCTACGAGCAGTACTTC.

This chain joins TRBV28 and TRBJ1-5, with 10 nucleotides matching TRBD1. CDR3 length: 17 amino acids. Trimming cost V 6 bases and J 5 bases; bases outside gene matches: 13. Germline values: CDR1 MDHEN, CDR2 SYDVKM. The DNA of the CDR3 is TGTGCCAGCAGCCGCCACCCGACAGGGGGCGGGCATCAGCCCCAGCATTTT. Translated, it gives CASSRHPTGGGHQPQHF.

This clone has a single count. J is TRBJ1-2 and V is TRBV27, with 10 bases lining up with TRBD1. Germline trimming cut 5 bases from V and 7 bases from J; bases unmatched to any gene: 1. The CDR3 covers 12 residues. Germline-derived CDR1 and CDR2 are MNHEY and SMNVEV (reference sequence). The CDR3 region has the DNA TGTGCCAGCAGTGGGACAGGGGTTGGCTACACCTTC. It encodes CASSGTGVGYTF.

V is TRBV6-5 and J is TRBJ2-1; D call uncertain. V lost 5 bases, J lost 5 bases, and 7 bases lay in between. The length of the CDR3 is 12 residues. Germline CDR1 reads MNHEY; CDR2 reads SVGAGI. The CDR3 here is CASSGLDNEQFF. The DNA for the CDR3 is TGTGCCAGCAGTGGCCTGGACAATGAGCAGTTCTTC.

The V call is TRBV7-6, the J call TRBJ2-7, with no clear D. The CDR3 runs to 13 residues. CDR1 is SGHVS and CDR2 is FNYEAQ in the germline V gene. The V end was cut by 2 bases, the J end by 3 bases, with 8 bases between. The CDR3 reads CASSLSGVYEQYF. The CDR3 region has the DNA TGTGCCAGCAGCTTAAGTGGGGTCTACGAGCAGTACTTC.

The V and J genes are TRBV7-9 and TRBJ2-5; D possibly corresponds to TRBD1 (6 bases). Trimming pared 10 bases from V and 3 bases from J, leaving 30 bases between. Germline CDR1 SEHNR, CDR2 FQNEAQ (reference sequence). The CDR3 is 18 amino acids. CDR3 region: CATRFGVIETDSKETQYF. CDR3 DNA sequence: TGTGCCACCAGATTTGGGGTAATCGAAACGGACAGTAAAGAGACCCAGTACTTC.

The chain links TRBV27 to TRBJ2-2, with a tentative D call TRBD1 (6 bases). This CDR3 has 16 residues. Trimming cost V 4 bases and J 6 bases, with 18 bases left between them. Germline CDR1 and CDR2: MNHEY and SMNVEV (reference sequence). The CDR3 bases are TGTGCCAGCAGTTCCCAGACAGGAGGAAAATCCGGGGAGCTGTTTTTT. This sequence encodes CASSSQTGGKSGELFF.

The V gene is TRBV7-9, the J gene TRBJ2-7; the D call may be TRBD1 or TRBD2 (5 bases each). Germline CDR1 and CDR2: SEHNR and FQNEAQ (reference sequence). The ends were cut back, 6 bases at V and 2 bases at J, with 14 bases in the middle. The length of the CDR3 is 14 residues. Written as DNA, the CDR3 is TGTGCCAGCAGTGGGGGACCCGGGGCCTACGAGCAGTACTTC. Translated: CASSGGPGAYEQYF. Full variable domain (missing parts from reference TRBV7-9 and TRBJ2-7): DTGVSQNPRHKITKRGQNVTFRCDPISEHNRLYWYRQTLGQGPEFLTYFQNEAQLEKSRLLSDRFSAERPKGSFSTLEIQRTEQGDSAMYLCASSGGPGAYEQYFGPGTRLTVT.

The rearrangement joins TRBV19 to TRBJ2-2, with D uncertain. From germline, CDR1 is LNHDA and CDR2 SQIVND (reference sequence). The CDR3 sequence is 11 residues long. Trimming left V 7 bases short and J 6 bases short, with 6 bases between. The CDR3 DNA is TGTGCCAGTACTCTGGCCGGGGAGCTGTTTTTT. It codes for CASTLAGELFF.

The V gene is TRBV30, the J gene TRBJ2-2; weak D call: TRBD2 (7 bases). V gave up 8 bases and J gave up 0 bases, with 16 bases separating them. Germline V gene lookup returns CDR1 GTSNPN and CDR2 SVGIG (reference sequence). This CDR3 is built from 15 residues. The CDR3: CAQGGGLANTGELFF. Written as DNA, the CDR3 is TGTGCCCAAGGGGGGGGCCTCGCGAACACCGGGGAGCTGTTTTTT.